One and the same sample provided the 28 T cell receptor beta chains below, sequenced in a study of human T cells and chemical hapten exposure. Noted time point: patch test 1, 2 weeks after DPC sensitization. Sample treatment: therapeutic diphenylcyclopropenone sensitization with weekly scalp DPC. TCRdb reprocessed the RACE reads with MiXCR, giving one entry per CDR3 protein. The data contain 74,000 or so distinct CDR3 sequences, around 10% of them singletons. The source material was whole blood, sampled in connection with sensitization to the hapten diphenylcyclopropenone (DPC). The receptors derive from a woman in her forties or fifties with alopecia areata. Some clones in this sample may be carry-over from other donors' samples.

This clonotype was picked up many times. V and J are TRBV6-2 or TRBV6-3 and TRBJ2-2; 12 positions match TRBD2. Looked up from germline, CDR1 is MNHEY and CDR2 is SVGEGT. Unmatched junction bases numbered 5, after V lost 5 bases and J lost 4 bases. This CDR3 contains 16 residues. The CDR3 DNA reads as TGTGCCAGCAGTCACAGGACTAGCGGGGCCACCGGGGAGCTGTTTTTT. Its protein is CASSHRTSGATGELFF.

This clonotype occurred a few times. Compared with germline, one end of the junction differs, possibly owing to a read error. V gene TRBV7-7 combines with J gene TRBJ2-5, with TRBD2 identical over 8 bases. This CDR3 is built from 15 residues. CDR1 and CDR2 (germline): SSHAT, FNYEAQ (reference sequence). The CDR3 DNA follows: TGTGCTAGCAGCCCCCGCAGCGGGAGACAAGAGACCCAGTACTTC. This sequence encodes CASSPRSGRQETQYF. The whole variable domain, remainder taken from reference TRBV7-7 and TRBJ2-5, is GAGVSQSPRYKVTKRGQDVTLRCDPISSHATLYWYQQALGQGPEFLTYFNYEAQPDKSGLPSDRFSAERPEGSISTLTIQRTEQRDSAMYRCASSPRSGRQETQYFGPGTRLLVL.

This clonotype was seen a few times. This chain connects TRBV7-9 to TRBJ2-7; weak D call: TRBD1 (6 bases). V dropped 1 base and J dropped 4 bases, with 17 bases sitting between them. The CDR3 contains 16 residues. Germline V gene data show CDR1 as SEHNR and CDR2 as FQNEAQ (reference sequence). The CDR3 DNA is TGTGCCAGCAGCTTAGACCCCCCGCAGGGGCGATACGAGCAGTACTTC. Translation: CASSLDPPQGRYEQYF.

This clonotype was observed at least ten times. The rearrangement joins TRBV11-1 to TRBJ2-2; 7 bases align to TRBD1. Per the germline V gene, CDR1 is SGHAT and CDR2 is FQDESV (reference sequence). The CDR3 runs to 17 residues. Unmatched junction bases numbered 15, after V lost 5 bases and J lost 6 bases. CDR3 bases: TGTGCCAGCAGCCCCCAAAGGGTGGGGACAGATGCCGGGGAGCTGTTTTTT. Translating gives CASSPQRVGTDAGELFF.

The rearrangement joins TRBV20-1 to TRBJ2-4; D tentatively fits TRBD1 or TRBD2 (5 bases each). Germline CDR1 reads DFQATT; CDR2 reads SNEGSKA (reference sequence). This CDR3 has 13 residues. V shed 4 bases and J shed 8 bases, with 15 bases lying between them. The CDR3 loop is CSAKGQGEDIQYF. CDR3 bases: TGCAGTGCTAAAGGGCAGGGAGAAGACATTCAGTACTTC.

This clonotype was detected only a few times. This CDR3 reads CASSQRDTGSYEQYF. In DNA form, the CDR3 reads TGTGCCAGCAGCCAGCGGGACACAGGCTCCTACGAGCAGTACTTC. The rearrangement joins TRBV14 to TRBJ2-7, with D possibly being TRBD1 or TRBD2 (6 bases each). V lost 3 bases and J 0 bases, leaving 12 bases between the germline ends. Germline V gene data show CDR1 as SGHDN and CDR2 as FVKESK. The CDR3 is 15 residues long.

This clonotype has just a few counts. The chain carries TRBV11-2 and TRBJ2-6; D uncertain. The CDR3 has 17 residues. V was clipped by 1 base and J by 0 bases, with 10 bases between them. Germline V gene lookup returns CDR1 SGHAT and CDR2 FQNNGV. The DNA for the CDR3 is TGTGCCAGCAGCTTAGGAGTCAGCCGCTCTGGGGCCAACGTCCTGACTTTC. It is translated as CASSLGVSRSGANVLTF.

This clonotype was seen a handful of times. The genes are TRBV7-9 and TRBJ1-1; D may be TRBD1 (6 bases). The germline gives CDR1 SEHNR, CDR2 FQNEAQ (reference sequence). The CDR3 runs to 16 residues. Trimming took 4 bases from V and 5 from J, leaving 20 bases between them. The CDR3 DNA reads TGTGCCAGCAGCTGGCCCCCGGGGGCGGTCGGGACTGAAGCTTTCTTT. The encoded protein is CASSWPPGAVGTEAFF.

This clonotype appeared many times. This sequence joins TRBV18 and TRBJ1-2; D is perhaps TRBD1 (6 bases). Germline V gives CDR1 KGHSH, CDR2 LQKENI. V lost 4 bases and J 9 bases, leaving 15 bases between the germline ends. CDR3 length: 13 residues. The CDR3 spells CASSLTGQERYTF. The CDR3 DNA reads TGTGCCAGCTCACTTACAGGGCAGGAGCGCTACACCTTC.

This clonotype has a count of ten or more. This chain joins TRBV5-1 and TRBJ1-1, with D hard to call. Per germline, CDR1 SGHRS and CDR2 YFSETQ. V was shortened by 0 bases and J by 1 base, with 7 bases between the two germline ends. This CDR3 is 14 amino acids long. The CDR3 region is CASSLGPQNTEAFF. In DNA form, the CDR3 reads TGCGCCAGCAGCTTGGGACCTCAGAACACTGAAGCTTTCTTT.

Only a few counts were recorded for this clonotype. The chain uses TRBV7-3 and TRBJ2-3, with 8 bases that match TRBD2. This CDR3 comprises 15 residues. J was trimmed by 5 bases and V by 4 bases; bases with no gene match: 8. Germline assignment: CDR1 SGHTA and CDR2 FQGTGA. As DNA, the CDR3 is TGTGCCAGCAGCTCCGACGGACTAGCAGTAGATACGCAGTATTTT. Translating gives CASSSDGLAVDTQYF. Looking up the rest from reference TRBV7-3 and TRBJ2-3 gives the full variable domain: GAGVSQTPSNKVTEKGKYVELRCDPISGHTALYWYRQSLGQGPEFLIYFQGTGAADDSGLPNDRFFAVRPEGSVSTLKIQRTERGDSAVYLCASSSDGLAVDTQYFGPGTRLTVL.

This clonotype was picked up a small number of times. The chain joins TRBV3-1 to TRBJ1-1, with D uncertain. The germline V and J ends were trimmed by 2 bases and 7 bases, with 11 bases remaining between them. The V gene's germline CDR1 is LGHDT and CDR2 YNNKEL (reference sequence). The CDR3 is 13 residues long. The DNA of the CDR3 is TGTGCCAGCAGCCAATTCGGGGTTGGTGAAGCTTTCTTT. Amino acids: CASSQFGVGEAFF.

The chain combines TRBV18 with TRBJ1-3, with a possible D match to TRBD1 (5 bases). Trimming cost V 3 bases and J 2 bases, with 17 bases left between them. The CDR3 contains 17 residues. Germline values: CDR1 KGHSH, CDR2 LQKENI. CDR3 loop: CASSPGAQAGTGNTIYF. DNA for the CDR3: TGTGCCAGCTCACCCGGGGCACAGGCGGGAACTGGAAACACCATATATTTT.

This chain joins TRBV5-1 and TRBJ1-6; no clear D. V gave up 0 bases and J gave up 6 bases, with 7 bases separating them. The germline V gene has CDR1 SGHRS and CDR2 YFSETQ. This CDR3 is built from 14 residues. CDR3 residues: CASSLEAFNSPLHF. In DNA form, the CDR3 reads TGCGCCAGCAGCTTGGAGGCCTTTAATTCACCCCTCCACTTT.

This sequence joins TRBV19 and TRBJ1-4; the D gene is possibly TRBD1 (5 bases). In germline, CDR1 is LNHDA, CDR2 SQIVND (reference sequence). This CDR3 spans 15 amino acids. Deletions cut 3 bases from V and 5 bases from J, with 13 bases between. The CDR3 loop reads CASSIPGLLNEKLFF. The DNA of the CDR3 is TGTGCCAGTAGTATCCCGGGACTACTAAATGAAAAACTGTTTTTT. The full variable domain, its missing parts supplied by reference TRBV19 and TRBJ1-4, is DGGITQSPKYLFRKEGQNVTLSCEQNLNHDAMYWYRQDPGQGLRLIYYSQIVNDFQKGDIAEGYSVSREKKESFPLTVTSAQKNPTAFYLCASSIPGLLNEKLFFGSGTQLSVL.

The DNA of the CDR3 is TGCAGCGTTGGGCGGCAACCCTCTAGCACAGATACGCAGTATTTT. Encoded protein: CSVGRQPSSTDTQYF. This chain links TRBV29-1 with TRBJ2-3; D is undetermined. The CDR3 contains 15 residues. Trimming pared 4 bases from V and 0 bases from J, leaving 14 bases between. Germline V CDR1 and CDR2: SQVTM, ANQGSEA.

In its sample, this clonotype was seen a few times. Here the CDR3 DNA reads TGTGCCAGCAGTTACTCCCTACTCGGGCAGCCCCAGCATTTT. Protein product: CASSYSLLGQPQHF. The chain employs TRBV6-2 or TRBV6-3 and TRBJ1-5; D remains ambiguous. The CDR3 length is 14 residues. The germline V and J ends were trimmed by 0 bases and 7 bases, with 10 bases remaining between them. Germline V lookup: CDR1 MNHEY, CDR2 SVGEGT.

This clonotype was seen at least ten times. Mismatch with germline at one junction end may stem from a read error. V and J are TRBV7-3 and TRBJ2-3, with a possible D match to TRBD2 (6 bases). The CDR3 consists of 15 residues. Germline CDR1 is SGHTA and CDR2 is FQGTGA. CDR3 bases: TGTGCCAGCAGCCTAACTAGCAGAAGCACAGATACGCAGTATTTT. This gives the protein CASSLTSRSTDTQYF.

This chain uses TRBV6-2 or TRBV6-3 with TRBJ2-5; TRBD1 or TRBD2 may be the D gene (5 bases each). The CDR3 consists of 13 residues. V was shortened by 9 bases and J by 2 bases, with 13 bases between the two germline ends. Germline V gives CDR1 MNHEY, CDR2 SVGEGT. The CDR3 here is CASVREIQETQYF. CDR3 DNA sequence: TGTGCCAGTGTCAGGGAGATTCAAGAGACCCAGTACTTC.

The chain carries TRBV19 and TRBJ1-5; unclear D gene. CDR3 size: 13 residues. Looked up from germline, CDR1 is LNHDA and CDR2 is SQIVND (reference sequence). Trimming removed 0 bases from V and 6 bases from J, with 6 bases in between. The CDR3 spells CASSIDRVQPQHF. The CDR3 bases are TGTGCCAGTAGTATAGATCGGGTTCAGCCCCAGCATTTT.

This clonotype was found a few times. The chain links TRBV7-9 to TRBJ1-2, with 7 bases matching TRBD1. V lost 5 bases, J lost 11 bases, and 14 bases stayed unmatched. From germline, CDR1 is SEHNR and CDR2 FQNEAQ (reference sequence). CDR3 size: 14 residues. The CDR3 reads CASSRDSRVFGYTF. The CDR3 DNA reads TGTGCCAGCAGCCGGGACAGCCGGGTTTTTGGATACACCTTC.

The gene calls are TRBV15 and TRBJ2-2; D uncertain. This CDR3 has 14 residues. Germline-derived CDR1 and CDR2 are LNHNV and YYDKDF (reference sequence). Trimming left V 0 bases short and J 4 bases short, with 6 bases between. The CDR3 loop reads CATSRDFSTGELFF. CDR3 sequence (DNA): TGTGCCACCAGCAGAGACTTTAGCACCGGGGAGCTGTTTTTT.

The genes are TRBV3-1 and TRBJ2-7, with TRBD2 as a possible D gene (6 bases). V lost 3 bases and J lost 2, with 20 bases in between. The CDR3 is 17 residues long. Germline loops: CDR1 LGHDT, CDR2 YNNKEL (reference sequence). Here the CDR3 reads CASSHIYSGLLAYEQYF. In nucleotides, the CDR3 is TGTGCCAGCAGCCATATATACTCGGGACTCCTTGCCTACGAGCAGTACTTC.

The chain carries TRBV20-1 and TRBJ2-5, with 7 nucleotides matching TRBD2. Germline V gives CDR1 DFQATT, CDR2 SNEGSKA (reference sequence). The V and J ends lost 1 base and 5 bases, in that order; junction bases with no gene match: 16. The CDR3 is 17 residues long. CDR3 amino acids: CSARGERRGPGGETQYF. The CDR3 bases are TGCAGTGCTAGAGGGGAGCGGAGGGGCCCCGGGGGGGAGACCCAGTACTTC.

This sequence joins TRBV20-1 and TRBJ2-6; 7 nucleotides align to TRBD1. The junction had 5 bases not matched to a gene; V was cut back by 4 bases and J by 2 bases. There are 15 residues in the CDR3. CDR1 and CDR2 from the germline V gene are DFQATT and SNEGSKA (reference sequence). CDR3 amino acids: CSATIQGAGANVLTF. The CDR3 DNA sequence: TGCAGTGCTACGATCCAGGGGGCTGGGGCCAACGTCCTGACTTTC.

This clonotype was seen a few times. This chain joins TRBV3-1 and TRBJ2-1, with D possibly being TRBD2 (6 bases). V was clipped by 3 bases and J by 1 base, with 10 bases between them. The CDR3 has 15 residues. Germline CDR1 and CDR2: LGHDT and YNNKEL (reference sequence). The CDR3 DNA reads TGTGCCAGCAGCCAGGCGGGAAAGTCCTACAATGAGCAGTTCTTC. Translation gives CASSQAGKSYNEQFF.

The chain has TRBV6-2 or TRBV6-3 and TRBJ2-7; no clear D gene. CDR3 length: 16 amino acids. Trimming left V 5 bases short and J 3 bases short, with 20 bases between. Per the germline V gene, CDR1 is MNHEY and CDR2 is SVGEGT. CDR3 amino acids: CASSPISGKRSYEQYF. The CDR3 DNA is TGTGCCAGCAGTCCTATTTCCGGAAAGAGGAGCTACGAGCAGTACTTC.

This clonotype has ten or more counts. CDR3 sequence: CASSLKGRTEAFF. The CDR3 DNA reads TGTGCCAGCAGCTTGAAGGGGCGGACTGAAGCTTTCTTT. The chain couples TRBV7-8 to TRBJ1-1; a possible D gene is TRBD1 (5 bases). CDR1 is SGHVS, CDR2 FQNEAQ, per germline. This CDR3 spans 13 amino acids. V was clipped by 3 bases and J by 5 bases, with 10 bases between them.